The 16 T cell receptor beta chains presented below share a single source sample, sequenced in a study of CD8 T cells in Susac syndrome. After extraction with the RNeasy kit, roughly 0.45 to 1 ug of the RNA was reverse transcribed using random hexamers. MiXCR, run by TCRdb on the immunoSEQ multiplex PCR reads, gives a single entry per CDR3 protein. The table has about 300,000 distinct CDR3 sequences, roughly 85% seen once; the top ten hold around 0.22%. The sample comprised CD8+ T cells from PBMCs. The receptors derive from a human donor with multiple sclerosis.

The table lists this clonotype with a count of one. This rearrangement joins TRBV6-2 or TRBV6-3 to TRBJ2-1, with 9 bases lining up with TRBD1. The CDR3 totals 14 residues. Germline lookup yields CDR1 MNHEY and CDR2 SVGEGT. Unmatched junction bases numbered 6, after V lost 5 bases and J lost 7 bases. CDR3 sequence: CASSPGTGWNEQFF. DNA for the CDR3: TGTGCCAGCAGTCCTGGGACAGGGTGGAATGAGCAGTTCTTC.

The rearrangement joins TRBV19 to TRBJ1-2; 11 nucleotides agree with TRBD1. CDR3 length equals 13 residues. V shed 5 bases, J shed 7 bases, and the junction held 3 bases outside the gene matches. Per germline, CDR1 LNHDA and CDR2 SQIVND (reference sequence). The CDR3 sequence: CASSAGTGGGYTF. The DNA for the CDR3 is TGTGCCAGTAGTGCCGGGACAGGGGGTGGCTACACCTTC.

V usage is TRBV28 and J usage is TRBJ2-2, with D perhaps TRBD2 (5 bases). CDR1 MDHEN and CDR2 SYDVKM come from the germline V gene. This CDR3 region has 14 residues. The V gene lost 5 bases and the J gene lost 5 bases, with 12 bases spanning the gap. The CDR3 region is CASSPRDYTGELFF. In DNA form, the CDR3 reads TGTGCCAGCAGTCCACGAGACTATACCGGGGAGCTGTTTTTT.

The chain couples TRBV5-5 to TRBJ2-7, with D tentatively TRBD1 or TRBD2 (6 bases each). The CDR3 extends over 14 amino acids. V was pared by 4 bases and J by 4 bases, with 15 bases between. The germline CDR1 and CDR2 sequences are SGHKS and YYEKEE (reference sequence). The CDR3 loop reads CASSGGTLIYEQYF. The CDR3, as DNA: TGTGCCAGCAGCGGCGGGACACTCATATACGAGCAGTACTTC. The whole variable domain, remainder taken from reference TRBV5-5 and TRBJ2-7, is DAGVTQSPTHLIKTRGQQVTLRCSPISGHKSVSWYQQVLGQGPQFIFQYYEKEERGRGNFPDRFSARQFPNYSSELNVNALLLGDSALYLCASSGGTLIYEQYFGPGTRLTVT.

The chain carries TRBV12-3 or TRBV12-4 and TRBJ2-1; 10 nucleotides align to TRBD1. The CDR3 has 17 amino acids. The V segment lost 5 bases and the J segment 4 bases; nucleotides outside the gene matches: 11. The CDR3 region has the DNA TGTGCCAGCAGTGCACGACAGGGGGCAGAAGGATACAATGAGCAGTTCTTC. As protein: CASSARQGAEGYNEQFF.

This sequence joins TRBV20-1 and TRBJ1-5; 7 positions agree with TRBD1. The trim removed 4 bases at V and 0 bases at J, leaving 9 bases unmatched. Per the germline V gene, CDR1 is DFQATT and CDR2 is SNEGSKA (reference sequence). The CDR3 extends over 16 amino acids. The chain's CDR3 is CSANDRDGYSNQPQHF. DNA of the CDR3: TGCAGTGCTAATGACAGGGATGGGTATAGCAATCAGCCCCAGCATTTT.

This chain uses TRBV5-5 with TRBJ2-1; no reliable D call. The germline V gene encodes CDR1 SGHKS and CDR2 YYEKEE (reference sequence). V was trimmed by 0 bases and J by 3 bases, leaving 19 bases between them. CDR3 length equals 18 residues. The CDR3 DNA is TGTGCCAGCAGCTTGGAAATCGGGTATAACTCGGTCTACAATGAGCAGTTCTTC. The encoded protein is CASSLEIGYNSVYNEQFF. Supplemented by reference TRBV5-5 and TRBJ2-1, the full variable domain reads DAGVTQSPTHLIKTRGQQVTLRCSPISGHKSVSWYQQVLGQGPQFIFQYYEKEERGRGNFPDRFSARQFPNYSSELNVNALLLGDSALYLCASSLEIGYNSVYNEQFFGPGTRLTVL.

The gene calls are TRBV7-9 and TRBJ2-1, with D possibly called TRBD1 or TRBD2 (5 bases each). The V gene lost 5 bases and the J gene lost 14 bases, with 22 bases spanning the gap. The CDR3 is made up of 14 amino acids. Germline lookup yields CDR1 SEHNR and CDR2 FQNEAQ (reference sequence). The CDR3 sequence is CASSPTWAGIGEFF. In DNA, the CDR3 is TGTGCCAGCAGCCCGACATGGGCGGGTATAGGGGAGTTCTTC. Variable domain in full (rest from reference TRBV7-9 and TRBJ2-1): DTGVSQNPRHKITKRGQNVTFRCDPISEHNRLYWYRQTLGQGPEFLTYFQNEAQLEKSRLLSDRFSAERPKGSFSTLEIQRTEQGDSAMYLCASSPTWAGIGEFFGPGTRLTVL.

This chain joins TRBV13 and TRBJ2-1; D not resolved. The length of the CDR3 is 13 residues. The V and J ends lost 1 base and 9 bases respectively, with 10 bases between them. Germline V gene lookup returns CDR1 PRHDT and CDR2 FYEKMQ (reference sequence). The CDR3 spells CASSLAGWGEQFF. CDR3 sequence (DNA): TGTGCCAGCAGCTTAGCCGGATGGGGTGAGCAGTTCTTC.

The rearrangement uses TRBV7-9 and TRBJ2-7; TRBD1 matches 9 bases. With 5 bases clipped from V and 2 bases from J, the junction kept 16 bases outside the gene matches. CDR3 length: 18 amino acids. CDR1 SEHNR and CDR2 FQNEAQ come from the germline V gene (reference sequence). CDR3 in DNA: TGTGCCAGCAGCGGGGGACAGGGTGTCCGTGGAAGTGCCTACGAGCAGTACTTC. It codes for CASSGGQGVRGSAYEQYF.

The chain joins TRBV3-1 to TRBJ2-3, with D unresolved. Germline V gene sequence: CDR1 LGHDT, CDR2 YNNKEL (reference sequence). The V and J ends lost 1 base and 4 bases respectively, with 9 bases between them. This CDR3 spans 14 amino acids. The chain's CDR3 is CASSQGSFPDTQYF. The CDR3 nucleotides read TGTGCCAGCAGCCAAGGTAGTTTCCCAGATACGCAGTATTTT.

The CDR3 region is CASSVDGGQPQHF. CDR3 DNA sequence: TGTGCCAGCAGCGTGGACGGAGGGCAGCCCCAGCATTTT. This chain joins TRBV9 and TRBJ1-5; unclear D gene. The V and J ends lost 2 bases and 7 bases respectively, with 10 bases between them. Looked up from germline, CDR1 is SGDLS and CDR2 is YYNGEE. The CDR3 contains 13 residues.

This chain connects TRBV28 to TRBJ2-5; 8 bases fit TRBD2. Germline loops: CDR1 MDHEN, CDR2 SYDVKM. Losses at the gene ends were 5 bases for V and 2 bases for J; bases not matched to a gene: 7. CDR3 length: 15 amino acids. The CDR3 region has the DNA TGTGCCAGCAGTCGGGGGGGTGGTGATCAAGAGACCCAGTACTTC. It translates to CASSRGGGDQETQYF.

V usage is TRBV7-8 and J usage is TRBJ2-7, with TRBD2 as a possible D gene (6 bases). The CDR3 runs to 15 residues. Per the germline V gene, CDR1 is SGHVS and CDR2 is FQNEAQ. With 5 bases removed from V and 3 bases from J, the gap between germline ends came to 17 bases. As DNA, the CDR3 is TGTGCCAGCAGCCACACGACCGGGACTGTCTACGAGCAGTACTTC. Translated: CASSHTTGTVYEQYF.

This clonotype was seen more than once but under ten times. J is TRBJ1-5 and V is TRBV11-2; 7 bases are shared with TRBD1. With V trimmed by 0 bases and J by 3 bases, 8 bases remained unmatched. CDR1 and CDR2 (germline): SGHAT, FQNNGV. This CDR3 comprises 17 residues. The CDR3 loop is CASSLEPGTEHNQPQHF. CDR3 bases: TGTGCCAGCAGCTTAGAACCCGGGACAGAGCACAATCAGCCCCAGCATTTT.

This chain links TRBV10-3 with TRBJ1-1, with D possibly matching TRBD1 (5 bases). Germline V CDR1 and CDR2: ENHRY, SYGVKD. This CDR3 spans 18 amino acids. Between the trimmed V and J ends, which lost 3 bases and 3 bases, there was a span of 23 bases. The CDR3 bases are TGTGCCATCAGTGAAGTGTCTTTAACAGGTCAGAGGGACACTGAAGCTTTCTTT. Its protein product is CAISEVSLTGQRDTEAFF.